Sequencing of this T cell receptor beta chain was carried out in a study of blood T cell repertoires in COVID-19. Only in-frame clones appear in the TCRdb table, and some are missing; sequencing was by immunoSEQ multiplex PCR. The table lists about 200,000 clones, about 85% of them singletons. The CDR3 runs to 11 residues. V gave up 4 bases and J gave up 3 bases, with 5 bases separating them. The clonotype was recovered from a woman aged 40 to 55 in a cohort exposed to, infected with or recovered from COVID-19 (not recorded which). Sample: PBMCs or T cells enriched from blood (not recorded which). This chain joins TRBV5-3 and TRBJ2-7, with a tentative D call TRBD2 (5 bases). TRBV5-3 falls under the ORF class, with uncertain function. In DNA form, the CDR3 reads TGTGCCAGAAGCCGGGACTACGAGCAGTACTTC. Protein sequence: CARSRDYEQYF.